This T cell receptor (beta chain) was profiled in a study of shared clonotypes between healthy human individuals. As to this clone: Its target is unknown.

Findings of the study overall: Sequencing depth was predicted to influence how clonotypes are shared among donors.

This CDR3 is built from 14 residues. Trimming shortened V by 0 bases and J by 5 bases, and 10 bases separated the two germline ends. The germline CDR1 and CDR2 sequences are LGHNA and YSLEER. Each subset's genomic DNA was shared equally among a number of immunoSEQ plates. The assay was immunoSEQ multiplex PCR, and TCRdb's table has in-frame clones only and misses some. The data show hundreds of thousands of clones, around 80% seen once. This clonotype was obtained from a woman in her 40s in good health. Some clones in this sample may be carry-over from other donors' samples. The sample comprised PBMCs. V and J are TRBV4-3 and TRBJ2-5; D is undetermined. In DNA, the CDR3 is TGCGCCAGCAGCCAAGAAACTTGGCGGGAGACCCAGTACTTC. Translation: CASSQETWRETQYF.